Presented here are 17 T cell receptor beta chains from one specimen sequenced in a study of cytomegalovirus exposure and HLA in healthy donors. This PCR relied on a set of 60 Vbeta primers and 13 Jbeta primers. The repertoire was sequenced with immunoSEQ multiplex PCR; TCRdb's copy has only in-frame clones and lacks some. The data show roughly 150,000 clones, 73% seen once. Sequenced input: PBMCs. The receptors derive from a woman under 30 in good health and CMV-seropositive.

Here the CDR3 DNA reads TGCGCCAGCAGCTCCGGAGGACAGGGGACAAACACCGGGGAGCTGTTTTTT. Protein: CASSSGGQGTNTGELFF. The chain has TRBV5-1 and TRBJ2-2; 9 nucleotides match TRBD1. The V and J ends lost 3 bases and 2 bases, in that order; junction bases with no gene match: 8. CDR1 and CDR2 (germline): SGHRS, YFSETQ. The CDR3 runs to 17 residues.

The rearrangement links TRBV9 to TRBJ1-2, with a possible D match to TRBD1 (6 bases). The CDR3 totals 13 residues. V was pared by 4 bases and J by 6 bases, with 13 bases between. CDR1 and CDR2 from the germline V gene are SGDLS and YYNGEE. This chain's CDR3 is CASSPYRADGYTF. In nucleotides, the CDR3 is TGTGCCAGCAGCCCATACAGGGCTGATGGCTACACCTTC.

V is TRBV7-2 and J is TRBJ2-7; TRBD2 might be the D (7 bases). V lost 5 bases, J lost 3 bases, and 11 bases lay in between. The germline V gene encodes CDR1 SGHTA and CDR2 FQGNSA. CDR3 length: 13 residues. In DNA form, the CDR3 reads TGTGCCAGCAGCCGCGGGGGCCACTACGAGCAGTACTTC. Its translation: CASSRGGHYEQYF.

The chain recombines TRBV20-1 with TRBJ2-1; no firm D call. The CDR3 contains 11 residues. Germline V CDR1 and CDR2: DFQATT, SNEGSKA (reference sequence). Trimming removed 5 bases from V and 4 bases from J, with 6 bases in between. The CDR3 spells CSAPRYNEQFF. In DNA, the CDR3 is TGCAGTGCTCCCCGGTACAATGAGCAGTTCTTC.

This clone was recorded a few times. The chain couples TRBV7-2 to TRBJ2-7; D call uncertain. Germline CDR1 and CDR2: SGHTA and FQGNSA. V shed 4 bases and J shed 8 bases, with 9 bases lying between them. This CDR3 has 11 residues. CDR3 protein: CASSSGPQQYF. Written as DNA, the CDR3 is TGTGCCAGCAGCTCCGGTCCTCAGCAGTACTTC.

The V call is TRBV7-9, the J call TRBJ2-5, with 7 positions matching TRBD2. CDR1 and CDR2 (germline): SEHNR, FQNEAQ (reference sequence). The ends lost 5 bases at V and 1 base at J; junction bases unmatched: 4. The CDR3 covers 14 residues. The CDR3 loop reads CASSQRGSQETQYF. The CDR3 DNA is TGTGCCAGCAGCCAGCGGGGTTCCCAAGAGACCCAGTACTTC.

The chain uses TRBV6-4 and TRBJ2-1, with 9 positions matching TRBD2. The V segment lost 7 bases and the J segment 7 bases; nucleotides outside the gene matches: 14. The V gene's germline CDR1 is MRHNA and CDR2 SNTAGT. This CDR3 comprises 16 residues. The CDR3 is CASKSLAGDSGNEQFF. The CDR3 bases are TGTGCCAGCAAGTCATTAGCGGGGGACTCAGGGAATGAGCAGTTCTTC.

This clone was seen more than once but under ten times. The genes are TRBV29-1 and TRBJ2-3, with D perhaps matching TRBD2 (7 bases). This CDR3 has 15 residues. V dropped 0 bases and J dropped 4 bases, with 14 bases sitting between them. CDR1 SQVTM and CDR2 ANQGSEA come from the germline V gene. CDR3 region: CSVEDLRGGPDTQYF. CDR3 nucleotide sequence: TGCAGCGTTGAAGATCTTAGGGGGGGCCCAGATACGCAGTATTTT.

V and J are TRBV2 and TRBJ1-2; unclear D gene. CDR3 size: 17 residues. Germline V gene sequence: CDR1 SNHLY, CDR2 FYNNEI. Trimming stripped 5 bases from V and 0 bases from J, with 19 bases between. In nucleotides, the CDR3 is TGTGCCAGCAGTCGGCCGATGGGGAGTTTGTCTAACTATGGCTACACCTTC. This sequence encodes CASSRPMGSLSNYGYTF.

This clone was observed a few times. The chain couples TRBV27 to TRBJ2-7, with 7 bases aligning to TRBD2. Germline V gene lookup returns CDR1 MNHEY and CDR2 SMNVEV (reference sequence). Trimming cost V 6 bases and J 7 bases; bases outside gene matches: 15. This CDR3 region has 15 residues. The CDR3 reads CASRPGLEGPDEQYF. The CDR3 DNA is TGTGCCAGCAGACCCGGACTAGAGGGCCCGGATGAGCAGTACTTC.

The J gene is TRBJ1-6, the V gene TRBV25-1; D unclear. Looked up from germline, CDR1 is MGHDK and CDR2 is SYGVNS. V was shortened by 1 base and J by 5 bases, with 9 bases between the two germline ends. The length of the CDR3 is 15 residues. The DNA for the CDR3 is TGTGCCAGCAGTGAATTCGGTCATCATAATTCACCCCTCCACTTT. Protein sequence: CASSEFGHHNSPLHF.

The chain employs TRBV29-1 and TRBJ2-5, with TRBD1 matching over 7 bases. CDR3 size: 11 residues. Germline V gene data show CDR1 as SQVTM and CDR2 as ANQGSEA. With V trimmed by 7 bases and J by 11 bases, 10 bases remained unmatched. CDR3 sequence (DNA): TGCAGCGCTTACAGGGGATGGGAGCAGTACTTC. This codes for CSAYRGWEQYF. The full variable domain, completed using reference TRBV29-1 and TRBJ2-5, is SAVISQKPSRDICQRGTSLTIQCQVDSQVTMMFWYRQQPGQSLTLIATANQGSEATYESGFVIDKFPISRPNLTFSTLTVSNMSPEDSSIYLCSAYRGWEQYFGPGTRLLVL.

This clone was found a few times. The chain links TRBV5-1 to TRBJ2-1; possibly TRBD2 for D (7 bases). Germline V gives CDR1 SGHRS, CDR2 YFSETQ. V gave up 3 bases and J gave up 2 bases, with 12 bases separating them. The CDR3 runs to 15 residues. CDR3 coding DNA: TGCGCCAGCAGCTCTAGGGGGGGCCCCTACAATGAGCAGTTCTTC. Protein: CASSSRGGPYNEQFF.

To note about this clone: This sample includes further DNA sequences coding for the same CDR3. The V gene is TRBV4-3, the J gene TRBJ2-2; TRBD1 agrees at 10 bases. With V trimmed by 4 bases and J by 5 bases, 1 base remained unmatched. The germline CDR1 and CDR2 sequences are LGHNA and YSLEER. This CDR3 spans 14 amino acids. The CDR3, as DNA: TGCGCCAGCAGCCTGGACAGGGGGACCGGGGAGCTGTTTTTT. Translation gives CASSLDRGTGELFF.

This clone was seen a few times. The chain couples TRBV4-1 to TRBJ2-3; 13 bases are shared with TRBD2. V lost 4 bases to trimming and J lost 5 bases; unmatched junction nucleotides: 9. The CDR3 totals 17 residues. Germline V gene data show CDR1 as MGHRA and CDR2 as YSYEKL. As DNA, the CDR3 is TGCGCCAGCAGCCGAGAAGGACTAGCGGGGGAATTAGATACGCAGTATTTT. The encoded protein is CASSREGLAGELDTQYF.

This clone occurred a few times. The chain recombines TRBV7-3 with TRBJ1-1; D is perhaps TRBD1 (5 bases). CDR1 SGHTA and CDR2 FQGTGA come from the germline V gene. This CDR3 spans 15 amino acids. V was clipped by 5 bases and J by 0 bases, with 13 bases between them. The CDR3 sequence: CASSPTGFLNTEAFF. CDR3 DNA sequence: TGTGCCAGCAGCCCCACAGGATTTCTGAACACTGAAGCTTTCTTT.

The rearrangement joins TRBV5-1 to TRBJ2-3, with D possibly being TRBD2 (5 bases). Germline lookup yields CDR1 SGHRS and CDR2 YFSETQ. Trimming took off 5 bases at V and 0 bases at J, with 10 bases between the two ends. This CDR3 comprises 14 residues. The CDR3 here is CASRGGDSTDTQYF. The CDR3 DNA is TGCGCCAGCAGAGGAGGCGACAGCACAGATACGCAGTATTTT.